The present TCR beta chain was sequenced within a study of tumor-infiltrating lymphocytes in primary liver carcinoma (TCRdb year 2017). For the study in its entirety: Of the five patients, three men and two women aged 30 to 69 years, four had hepatocellular carcinoma and one had combined HCC and intrahepatic cholangiocarcinoma. The tumors of the five patients were staged as T1-T3 N0M0, with maximum diameters ranging from about 4 to 10 cm. Each sample produced roughly 3.5 to 7.13 million productive TCRbeta reads, and read depth showed no significant difference between tissue types. Across five regions of each liver tumor, along with adjacent normal tissue and blood, the study brought together TCRbeta repertoire sequencing, expression microarrays and whole-exome sequencing. A total of some 35 specimens from 5 patients underwent TCRbeta repertoire sequencing, comprising around 25 tumor regions, 5 adjacent noncancerous liver tissues and 5 peripheral blood samples. To link TCRbeta repertoire diversity with the local molecular phenotype, the approximately 25 tumor region samples were profiled using Agilent mRNA microarrays. Reproducibility between technical replicate repertoires was high, with correlation coefficients above 0.98 and mean shared-clone rates roughly 0.87. Overall study results and their limits: Pairs of tumor regions showed greater repertoire overlap (mean about 36%) than tumor-adjacent pairs (around 17%) or tumor-blood pairs (roughly 14%), which is consistent with antigen-driven expansion. Only roughly 7-24% of top clones appeared in all five regions of a tumor, which suggests that tumor-infiltrating T cells are spatially heterogeneous. Only the TCR beta chain was sequenced, so true repertoire diversity is likely underestimated because unpaired alpha chains were not captured. The study included only four to six patients, and the authors note findings should be validated in a larger study. Since the samples were bulk and unsorted, there was no way to compare CD4+ and CD8+ T cell repertoires. The top 250 clones accounted for a significantly greater share of the repertoire in tumors than in blood (p = 0.039).

As for this clonotype: Its recognized antigen is unknown. Base qualities are not recorded, but no much larger clone differs from it by a single base.

Total RNA and DNA were co-extracted from about 19-30 mg of bulk tissue with the AllPrep DNA/RNA mini kit, without cell sorting. Between late 2015 and March 2016, about five patients in China with histopathologically diagnosed primary liver carcinoma had their tumors surgically resected. Patients had chronic HBV infection and were treatment-naive at sampling. Each tumor was sampled at five spatially separated regions: the superior, inferior, left-lateral and right-lateral poles and the tumor centre. Histological examination found more than 80% viable tumor cells in every tumor sample. Pieces of fresh tumor and adjacent tissue were cut in half, with one half kept in RNAlater at -80 degrees C and the other half sent for histology. Here V drops 9 bases and J drops 3 bases, and the junction holds 12 bases not matched to any gene. The CDR3 holds 16 amino acids from the cysteine to the phenylalanine. Left in the record is the CDR3 DNA by itself, 48 bases read in frame from the first base.

Using a constant-region primer and ProtoScript II reverse transcriptase, TCRbeta-specific cDNA was reverse-transcribed from about 460 ng total RNA. Three nested multiplex PCR rounds, following a slightly modified ARM-PCR procedure, were used to build the TCRbeta libraries. Multiplex TRBV1-TRBV30 forward primers and a Cbeta reverse primer were used in the first two PCR rounds, each of which was run for about 10 cycles. Sample barcodes and Illumina adapters were attached in a final 25-cycle PCR using Deep VentR polymerase. Before sequencing, amplicons of 200-500 bp were purified from gel using a QIAquick gel extraction kit. The TCRbeta amplicons were sequenced with 250-bp paired-end reads on an Illumina HiSeq 2500. In the paper's pipeline: Reads were quality-trimmed with Trimmomatic v0.33, and paired reads were merged with FLASH v1.2.11 to recover full CDR3 sequences. V, D and J germline segments were assigned to the rearranged TCRbeta sequences by MiGEC v1.2.1b. Clonotype statistics, along with Shannon-Wiener diversity indices, were calculated using VDJtools v1.0.0. Except for diversity analysis, only the 250 most abundant clonotypes of each sample were used in subsequent analyses to reduce sampling bias. TCRdb ran its own pipeline on the public reads, namely fastp trimming at Q25 and MiXCR clone calling, and kept in-frame beta chains. CDR3 protein sequences are deduplicated, and each keeps its most common genes and DNA. TCRdb, rather than the study authors, made the V and J calls. Counted in this sample were more than 90,000 distinct CDR3 sequences; around two thirds of them appeared once. The top ten clonotypes cover around 12% of the sample.

Material for sequencing was liver tumor tissue from sampling region 2. The meaning of the sample's cell subset or site label: tumor region T2, inferior pole. The TCR comes from a woman aged 55 to 70 with primary liver carcinoma and hepatitis B virus infection. The chain is assembled from TRBV12-3 or TRBV12-4 and TRBJ2-2; 8 nucleotides in the junction match TRBD2. The DNA sequence follows: TGTGCCAGTAGACCCCGGGGGGGAGGGTACACCGGGGAGCTGTTTTTT. It translates to CASRPRGGGYTGELFF.